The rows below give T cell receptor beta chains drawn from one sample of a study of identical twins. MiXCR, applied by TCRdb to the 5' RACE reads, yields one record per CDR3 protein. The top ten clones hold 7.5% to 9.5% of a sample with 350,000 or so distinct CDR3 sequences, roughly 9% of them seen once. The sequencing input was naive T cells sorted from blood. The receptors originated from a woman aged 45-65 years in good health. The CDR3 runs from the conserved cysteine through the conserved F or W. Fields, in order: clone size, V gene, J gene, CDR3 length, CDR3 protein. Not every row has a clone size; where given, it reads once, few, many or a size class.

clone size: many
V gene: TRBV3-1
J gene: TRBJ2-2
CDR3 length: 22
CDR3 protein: CASSQDLQTGRRLARYTGELFF

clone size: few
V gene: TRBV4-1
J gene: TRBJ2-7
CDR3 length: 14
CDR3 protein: CASSQDPRGYEQYF

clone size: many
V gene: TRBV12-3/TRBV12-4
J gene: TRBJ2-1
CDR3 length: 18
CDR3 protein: CASSSRSGRARGRDEQFF

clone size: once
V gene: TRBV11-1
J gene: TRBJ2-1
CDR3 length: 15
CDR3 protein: CASSLSQGALNEQFF

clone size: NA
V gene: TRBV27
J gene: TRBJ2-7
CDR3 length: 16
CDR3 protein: CASRKLGTGAFHEQYF

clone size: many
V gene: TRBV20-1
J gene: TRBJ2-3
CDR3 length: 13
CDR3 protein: CSASRTSTDTQYF

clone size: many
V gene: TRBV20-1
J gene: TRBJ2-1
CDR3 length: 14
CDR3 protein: CSASGLSSYNEQFF

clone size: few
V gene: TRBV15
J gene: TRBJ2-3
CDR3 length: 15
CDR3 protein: CATTSGTSGTDTQYF

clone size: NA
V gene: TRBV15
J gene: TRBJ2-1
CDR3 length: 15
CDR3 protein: CATSREDAAGIEQFF

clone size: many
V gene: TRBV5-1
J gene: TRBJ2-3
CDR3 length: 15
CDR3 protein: CASSNGLAGSDTQYF

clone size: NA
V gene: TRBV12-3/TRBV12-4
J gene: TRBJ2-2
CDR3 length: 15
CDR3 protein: CASSWSGGLTGELFF

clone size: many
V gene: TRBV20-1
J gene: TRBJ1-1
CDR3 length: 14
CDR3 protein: CSAKTGTRNTEAFF

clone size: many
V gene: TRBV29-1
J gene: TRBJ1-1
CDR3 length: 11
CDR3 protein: CSVGAAVEAFF

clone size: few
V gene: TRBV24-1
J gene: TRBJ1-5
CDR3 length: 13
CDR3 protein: CATSDSDNQPQHF

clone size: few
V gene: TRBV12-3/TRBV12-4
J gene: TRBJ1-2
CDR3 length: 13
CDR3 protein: CASSLDNSYGYTF

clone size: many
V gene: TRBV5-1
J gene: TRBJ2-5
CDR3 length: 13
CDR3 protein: CASSLGQQETQYF

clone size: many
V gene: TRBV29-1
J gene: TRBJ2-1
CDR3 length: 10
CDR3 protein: CSVLSLEQFF

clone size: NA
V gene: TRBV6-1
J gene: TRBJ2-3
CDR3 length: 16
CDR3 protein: CASREENGRVTDTQYF

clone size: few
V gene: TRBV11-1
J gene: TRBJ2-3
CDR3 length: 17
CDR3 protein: CASSSPRLAAEGGTQYF

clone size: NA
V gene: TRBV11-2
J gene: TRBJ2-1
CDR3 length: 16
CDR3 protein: CASSPVGSLPRNEQFF

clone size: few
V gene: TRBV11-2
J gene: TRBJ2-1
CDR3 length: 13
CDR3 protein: CASRPGQNNEQFF

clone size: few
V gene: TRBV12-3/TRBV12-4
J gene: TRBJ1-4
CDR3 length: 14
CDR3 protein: CASSLDGPSEKLFF

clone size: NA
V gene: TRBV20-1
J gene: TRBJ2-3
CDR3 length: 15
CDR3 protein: CSARLAGARLDTQYF

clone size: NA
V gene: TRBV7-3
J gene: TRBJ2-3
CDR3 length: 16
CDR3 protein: CASSLAGGGLGDTQYF

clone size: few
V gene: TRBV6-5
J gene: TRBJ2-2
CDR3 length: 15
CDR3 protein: CASSSGRERAGELFF

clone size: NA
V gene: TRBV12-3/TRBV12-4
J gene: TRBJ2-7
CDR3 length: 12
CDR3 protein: CASSLIPYEQYF

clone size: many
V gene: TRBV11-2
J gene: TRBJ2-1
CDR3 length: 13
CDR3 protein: CASKNTGLGEQFF

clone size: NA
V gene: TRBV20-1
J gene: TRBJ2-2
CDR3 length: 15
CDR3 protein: CSASGLAGGGGELFF

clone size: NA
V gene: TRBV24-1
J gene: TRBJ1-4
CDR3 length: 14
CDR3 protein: CATSEPGQGGKLFF

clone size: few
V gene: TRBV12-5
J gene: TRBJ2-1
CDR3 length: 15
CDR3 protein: CASGSSGDLQREQFF

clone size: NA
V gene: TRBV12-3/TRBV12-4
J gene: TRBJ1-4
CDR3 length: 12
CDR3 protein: CASSHEGEKLFF

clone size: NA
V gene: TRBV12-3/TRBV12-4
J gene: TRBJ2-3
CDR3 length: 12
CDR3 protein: CASSFGRDTQYF

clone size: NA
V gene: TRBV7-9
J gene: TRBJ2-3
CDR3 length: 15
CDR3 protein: CASSLGDDSTDTQYF

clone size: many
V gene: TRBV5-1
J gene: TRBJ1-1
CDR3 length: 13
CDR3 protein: CASSLEGYAEAFF

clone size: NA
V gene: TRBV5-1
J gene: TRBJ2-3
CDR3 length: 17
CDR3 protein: CASSVPGLAGEADTQYF

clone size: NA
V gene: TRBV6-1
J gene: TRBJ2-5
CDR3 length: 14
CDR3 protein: CASSDGAGGETQYF

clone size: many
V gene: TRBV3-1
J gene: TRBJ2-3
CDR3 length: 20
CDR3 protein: CASSVYARAGGEDNTDTQYF

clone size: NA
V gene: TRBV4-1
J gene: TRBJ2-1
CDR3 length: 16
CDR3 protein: CASSLVAGGGYNEQFF

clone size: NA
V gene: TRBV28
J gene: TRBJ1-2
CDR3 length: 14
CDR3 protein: CASSGTGSGYGYTF

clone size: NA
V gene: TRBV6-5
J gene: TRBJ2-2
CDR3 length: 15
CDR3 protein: CATSKHGSDTGELFF

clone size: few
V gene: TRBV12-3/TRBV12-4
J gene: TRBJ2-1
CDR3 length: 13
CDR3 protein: CASRIRVADEQFF

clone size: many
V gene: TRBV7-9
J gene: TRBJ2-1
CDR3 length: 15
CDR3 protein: CASSLTSVPYNEQFF

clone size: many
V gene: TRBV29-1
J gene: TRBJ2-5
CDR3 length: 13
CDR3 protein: CSVVAGAMETQYF

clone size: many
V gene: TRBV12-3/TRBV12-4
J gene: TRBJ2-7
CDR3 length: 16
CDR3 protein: CASSRPRLAGVYEQYF

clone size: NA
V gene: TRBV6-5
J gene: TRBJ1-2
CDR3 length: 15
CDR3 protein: CASSFSGPWGYGYTF

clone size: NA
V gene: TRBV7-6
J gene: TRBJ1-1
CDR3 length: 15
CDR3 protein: CASSLGKGWSTEAFF

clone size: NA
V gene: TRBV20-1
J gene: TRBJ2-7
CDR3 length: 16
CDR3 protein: CSAFTRPSAGYYEQYF

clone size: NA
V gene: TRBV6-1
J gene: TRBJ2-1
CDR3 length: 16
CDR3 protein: CASSEGWDYFNNEQFF

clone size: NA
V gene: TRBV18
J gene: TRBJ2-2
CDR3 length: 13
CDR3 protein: CASSRDTNGELFF

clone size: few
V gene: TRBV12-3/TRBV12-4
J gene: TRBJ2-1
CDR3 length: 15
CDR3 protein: CASSYEGERYNEQFF

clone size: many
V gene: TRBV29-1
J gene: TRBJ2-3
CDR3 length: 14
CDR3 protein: CSSSSRRGADTQYF

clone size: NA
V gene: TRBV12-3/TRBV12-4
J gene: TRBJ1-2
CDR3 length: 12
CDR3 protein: CASSAGYYGYPF

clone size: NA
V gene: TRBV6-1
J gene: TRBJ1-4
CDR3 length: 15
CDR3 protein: CASSKPTGSNEKLFF

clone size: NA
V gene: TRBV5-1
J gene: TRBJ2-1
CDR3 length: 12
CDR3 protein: CASSLFRDEQFF

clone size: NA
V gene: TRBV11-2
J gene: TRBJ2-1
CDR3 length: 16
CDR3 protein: CASSLETSGFYNEQFF

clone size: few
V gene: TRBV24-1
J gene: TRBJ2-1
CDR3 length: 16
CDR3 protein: CATSDTGPRGVNEQFF

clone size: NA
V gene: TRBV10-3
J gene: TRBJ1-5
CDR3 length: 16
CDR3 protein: CAISESSVLSSQPQHF

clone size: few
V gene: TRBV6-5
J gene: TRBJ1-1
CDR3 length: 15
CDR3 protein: CASSYSGRVRTEAFF

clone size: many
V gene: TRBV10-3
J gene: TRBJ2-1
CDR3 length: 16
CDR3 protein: CAISESPSGINTEQFF